The present entry profiles one T cell receptor (beta chain) with its context. The data originate from a study of blood T cell repertoires in COVID-19. Study as a whole: Spain, Italy and the United States supplied samples that represented acute and convalescent COVID-19. Sample material is recorded as cDNA or gDNA derived from T cells, B-cell-depleted T cells, or PBMCs.

Per the study methods: Researchers report that nucleated cell counts were estimated from reference gene primer amplification. Some clones are missing from TCRdb's copy, which holds only in-frame ones; the method was immunoSEQ multiplex PCR. That table gives V, J and clone size, and the DNA gave D and trimming. The table shows about 210,000 clones, with 65% to 85% occurring only once. V was clipped by 4 bases and J by 3 bases; unmatched bases: 6. The CDR3 has 14 amino acids. CDR1 MNHEY and CDR2 SVGAGI come from the germline V gene. The chain links TRBV6-5 to TRBJ2-7, with 7 bases matching TRBD1. What was sequenced was peripheral blood. This receptor was identified in a human donor in a cohort sampled during active COVID-19. The CDR3 coding sequence is TGTGCCAGCAGTTCCTTTCGACAGGGCTACGAGCAGTACTTC. Its translation is CASSSFRQGYEQYF.